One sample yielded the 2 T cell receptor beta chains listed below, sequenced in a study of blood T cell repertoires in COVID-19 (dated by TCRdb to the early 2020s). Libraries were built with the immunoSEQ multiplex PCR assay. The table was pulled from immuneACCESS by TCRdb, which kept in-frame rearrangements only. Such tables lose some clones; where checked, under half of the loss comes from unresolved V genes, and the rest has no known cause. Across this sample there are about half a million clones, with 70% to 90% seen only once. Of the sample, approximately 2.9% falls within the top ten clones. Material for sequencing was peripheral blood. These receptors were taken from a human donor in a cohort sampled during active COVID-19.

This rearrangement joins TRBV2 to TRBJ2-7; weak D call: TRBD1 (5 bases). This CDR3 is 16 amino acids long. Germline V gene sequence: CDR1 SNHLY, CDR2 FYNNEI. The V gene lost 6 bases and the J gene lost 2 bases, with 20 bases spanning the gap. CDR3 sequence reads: CASSVGRPPRAYEQYF. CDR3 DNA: TGTGCCAGCAGCGTCGGGCGGCCCCCCAGGGCCTACGAGCAGTACTTC.

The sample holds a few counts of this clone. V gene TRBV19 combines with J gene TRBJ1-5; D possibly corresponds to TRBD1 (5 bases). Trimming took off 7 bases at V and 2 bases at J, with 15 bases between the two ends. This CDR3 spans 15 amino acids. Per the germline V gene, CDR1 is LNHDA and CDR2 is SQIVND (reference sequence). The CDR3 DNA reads TGTGCCAGTAATGGGGCAGGAGGGCGCAATCAGCCCCAGCATTTT. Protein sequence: CASNGAGGRNQPQHF.